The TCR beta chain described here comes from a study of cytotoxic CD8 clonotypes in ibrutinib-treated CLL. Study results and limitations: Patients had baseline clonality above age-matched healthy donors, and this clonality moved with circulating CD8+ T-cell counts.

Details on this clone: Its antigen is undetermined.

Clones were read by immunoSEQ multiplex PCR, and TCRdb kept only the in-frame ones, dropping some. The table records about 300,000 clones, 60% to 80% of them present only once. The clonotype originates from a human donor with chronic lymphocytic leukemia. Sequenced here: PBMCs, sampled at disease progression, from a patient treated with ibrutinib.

CDR3 sequence (DNA): TGTGCCAGCAGGGAGGGGGTCCCCGGGGAGCTGTTTTTT. This gives the protein CASREGVPGELFF. This sequence joins TRBV28 and TRBJ2-2; D is perhaps TRBD1 or TRBD2 (6 bases each). CDR3 length: 13 amino acids. Trimming cost V 6 bases and J 6 bases, with 11 bases left between them. The germline V gene encodes CDR1 MDHEN and CDR2 SYDVKM.